This T cell receptor beta chain was profiled in a study of shared clonotypes between healthy human individuals. The repertoire was sequenced with immunoSEQ multiplex PCR; TCRdb's copy has only in-frame clones and lacks some. Of about 1.1 million clones in the sample, 60% to 80% were seen once. Overall study findings and caveats: Collection of samples was limited to blood; tissue repertoires likely differ.

About this clone: The antigen remains undetermined. Other DNA variants within this sample encode the same CDR3.

The CDR3 is 11 amino acids. Germline loops: CDR1 MGHDK, CDR2 SYGVNS. V lost 6 bases, J lost 2 bases, and 4 bases lay in between. This chain links TRBV25-1 with TRBJ1-2; D call uncertain. Sequencing used memory CD4+ T cells from PBMCs. The subset: CD45RA-negative fraction. This TCR was recovered from a man in his late teens or twenties in good health. Some clones in this sample may be carry-over from other donors' samples. The CDR3 DNA reads TGTGCCAGCAGCGAAAACTATGGCTACACCTTC. Its translation is CASSENYGYTF.